This record looks at one TCR beta chain sequence and its context. It lacks a known antigen. Per-nucleotide qualities are absent, and no much larger clonotype sits a single base away. The donors were included in the validation cohort of over a hundred subjects, a group kept apart from the approximately 650-subject first cohort. The sample is drawn from a study of cytomegalovirus exposure and HLA in healthy donors (dated by TCRdb to between 2016 and 2019). With regard to the full study: According to a later analysis, one platform produced both the roughly 110 validation repertoires and the 550 to 800 repertoires of the first cohort. The aim of the study was to test whether cataloging public T cell receptors could identify signatures of past pathogen exposure. In addition to the first cohort of several hundred subjects, a separate validation cohort of 100 to 150 different subjects was used. The study combined high-throughput TCR immunosequencing, statistical association of individual TCRs with disease status, and machine learning to predict cytomegalovirus infection status. Study-level results and caveats: Across donors, most TCR sequences were observed very rarely, whereas some public TCRs were present in many individuals. The classifier was reported to diagnose cytomegalovirus status with high specificity and sensitivity in both the original and validation cohorts. According to the authors, the approach could potentially be generalized to other disease states and immunological phenotypes. All 120 or so repertoires were used to score co-occurrence in the validation cohort in a later analysis, because that analysis had no HLA typing for the cohort. In a later analysis, TCRs clustered in the first cohort were found to also tend to co-occur in the roughly 120 validation repertoires, with 90% to 95% of cluster scores above 0. Three of the identified cytomegalovirus-associated TCR beta chains were confirmed in vitro to be specific for cytomegalovirus antigens. A total of 150 or so TCR beta chains were listed by the study as associated with cytomegalovirus.

V and J are truncated by 6 bases and 8 bases respectively, leaving an intervening sequence of 17 bases. The CDR3 has 14 amino acids, counting the end cysteine and phenylalanine. The kept DNA is CDR3 alone, 42 bases in frame from the first base. According to the germline V gene (reference sequence), CDR1 reads MNHEY and CDR2 reads SMNVEV. Receptor libraries were prepared by the immunoSEQ multiplex PCR assay. Per the source publication's procedure: A statistical classification framework was developed to diagnose cytomegalovirus status using the catalog of TCR beta chain sequences. The table was pulled from immuneACCESS by TCRdb, which kept in-frame rearrangements only. Such tables lose some clones; where checked, under half of the loss comes from unresolved V genes, and the rest has no known cause. For V, J and clone size, that table is used; D and trimming come from the DNA. For this sample the table gives 150,000 to 250,000 clones, of which more than 65% were detected only once. The ten largest clones add up to roughly 13% of the sample.

Sequencing was performed on PBMCs. The rearranged chain carries TRBV27 and TRBJ1-3; the D gene is not confidently resolved. The source is a woman under 40 in good health and CMV-seropositive. The CDR3 loop reads CASRGRRVGDTIYF. Here is the DNA: TGTGCCAGCAGAGGGAGAAGGGTTGGGGACACCATATATTTT.